One and the same sample provided the 21 T cell receptor beta chains below, sequenced in a study of shared clonotypes between healthy human individuals. The data were produced by immunoSEQ multiplex PCR, yet TCRdb's version contains in-frame clones alone and is incomplete. Of 640,000 or so clones in the sample, 72% were seen once. The sequencing sample was made of memory CD4+ T cells sorted from blood. Indicated subset: CD45RA-negative fraction. The receptor set was obtained from a woman in her twenties or thirties in good health.

In its sample, this clone was seen a few times. V gene TRBV30 combines with J gene TRBJ1-2; tentative D call: TRBD1 (6 bases). Germline V gene sequence: CDR1 GTSNPN, CDR2 SVGIG (reference sequence). This CDR3 has 13 residues. Trimming removed 7 bases from V and 6 bases from J, with 18 bases in between. DNA for the CDR3: TGTGCCTCAAAGGGGGTGGGGCTCGATGGCTACACCTTC. Translated: CASKGVGLDGYTF.

This chain connects TRBV18 to TRBJ2-1, with D unresolved. This CDR3 contains 13 residues. CDR1 is KGHSH, CDR2 LQKENI, per germline. Trimming cost V 3 bases and J 4 bases, with 7 bases left between them. CDR3 amino acids: CASSPPTYNEQFF. The CDR3 DNA follows: TGTGCCAGCTCACCGCCTACTTACAATGAGCAGTTCTTC.

This clone was recorded a few times. The rearrangement links TRBV9 to TRBJ2-1, with D tentatively TRBD2 (7 bases). V was clipped by 0 bases and J by 0 bases, with 13 bases between them. From germline, CDR1 is SGDLS and CDR2 YYNGEE. CDR3 length: 17 amino acids. CDR3 nucleotide sequence: TGTGCCAGCAGCGTAGCGGGGGGCCCTTTCTCCTACAATGAGCAGTTCTTC. Translating it yields CASSVAGGPFSYNEQFF.

This clone was found once. The V and J genes are TRBV30 and TRBJ1-5; D is possibly TRBD1 (6 bases). V was pared by 3 bases and J by 1 base, with 10 bases between. Germline lookup yields CDR1 GTSNPN and CDR2 SVGIG (reference sequence). This CDR3 spans 14 amino acids. The CDR3 sequence: CAWRDGQSNQPQHF. CDR3 nucleotide sequence: TGTGCCTGGAGAGACGGACAGAGCAATCAGCCCCAGCATTTT.

The chain combines TRBV6-5 with TRBJ2-7, with a tentative D call TRBD1 (5 bases). CDR3 size: 16 residues. The germline V gene encodes CDR1 MNHEY and CDR2 SVGAGI. Trimming pared 2 bases from V and 2 bases from J, leaving 16 bases between. The CDR3 DNA sequence: TGTGCCAGCAGTTACATTGCAGGGAAGGTGACCTACGAGCAGTACTTC. Translated, it gives CASSYIAGKVTYEQYF.

The CDR3 is CASNGYVGELFF. The DNA of the CDR3 is TGTGCCAGTAACGGTTATGTCGGGGAGCTGTTTTTT. This rearrangement joins TRBV19 to TRBJ2-2; no clear D gene. The V gene's germline CDR1 is LNHDA and CDR2 SQIVND (reference sequence). Trimming cost V 7 bases and J 7 bases, with 10 bases left between them. CDR3 length equals 12 residues. Based on the CDR3 plus reference TRBV19 and TRBJ2-2, the full variable domain is DGGITQSPKYLFRKEGQNVTLSCEQNLNHDAMYWYRQDPGQGLRLIYYSQIVNDFQKGDIAEGYSVSREKKESFPLTVTSAQKNPTAFYLCASNGYVGELFFGEGSRLTVL.

V usage is TRBV19 and J usage is TRBJ2-7, with a tentative D call TRBD1 (5 bases). The V end was cut by 10 bases, the J end by 1 base, with 14 bases between. From germline, CDR1 is LNHDA and CDR2 SQIVND (reference sequence). The CDR3 consists of 13 residues. As DNA, the CDR3 is TGTGCCACGAAATCCTGGACATCCTACGAGCAGTACTTC. The encoded protein is CATKSWTSYEQYF.

This chain uses TRBV27 with TRBJ1-1; TRBD1 agrees at 7 bases. V was pared by 5 bases and J by 4 bases, with 22 bases of the junction left unmatched. The germline gives CDR1 MNHEY, CDR2 SMNVEV (reference sequence). The CDR3 length is 19 residues. CDR3 bases: TGTGCCAGCAGTCCATCATATCCGGGACAGAAGGGGATCCGCACTGAAGCTTTCTTT. Protein sequence: CASSPSYPGQKGIRTEAFF.

The chain couples TRBV28 to TRBJ2-5; the match to TRBD1 covers 8 bases. The J call may be faulty, since TRBJ2-7 better matches the DNA end. In germline, CDR1 is MDHEN, CDR2 SYDVKM. The CDR3 totals 15 residues. CDR3 sequence (DNA): TGTGCCAGCAGTCCAACCGGGACAGGTACCTACGAGCAGTACTTC. It is translated as CASSPTGTGTYEQYF.

The chain is built from TRBV7-9 and TRBJ1-1; no definite D call. The V gene lost 5 bases and the J gene lost 3 bases, with 16 bases spanning the gap. The germline CDR1 and CDR2 sequences are SEHNR and FQNEAQ (reference sequence). The CDR3 extends over 15 amino acids. CDR3 sequence: CASSAGAVSDTEAFF. The DNA for the CDR3 is TGTGCCAGCAGCGCCGGAGCAGTCTCCGACACTGAAGCTTTCTTT.

The chain links TRBV9 to TRBJ2-7; the D is unclear. Germline loops: CDR1 SGDLS, CDR2 YYNGEE. This CDR3 has 15 residues. V shed 0 bases and J shed 3 bases, with 13 bases lying between them. This chain's CDR3 is CASSVGGSQNYEQYF. The CDR3 region has the DNA TGTGCCAGCAGCGTAGGCGGCAGTCAAAACTACGAGCAGTACTTC.

This clone was recorded a few times. V and J are TRBV5-1 and TRBJ2-1; D is uncertain. Trimming removed 0 bases from V and 2 bases from J, with 9 bases in between. CDR3 length equals 15 residues. Germline V gives CDR1 SGHRS, CDR2 YFSETQ. CDR3 region: CASSLANAAYNEQFF. The CDR3 nucleotides read TGCGCCAGCAGCTTGGCCAACGCGGCCTACAATGAGCAGTTCTTC.

The J gene is TRBJ2-1, the V gene TRBV7-9, with 8 bases that match TRBD1. The trim removed 7 bases at V and 6 bases at J, leaving 8 bases unmatched. The CDR3 loop spans 14 amino acids. Germline CDR1 and CDR2: SEHNR and FQNEAQ (reference sequence). The CDR3 region is CASTQSDRVNEQFF. CDR3 nucleotides: TGTGCCAGCACCCAATCGGACAGGGTCAATGAGCAGTTCTTC. Together with reference TRBV7-9 and TRBJ2-1, the CDR3 gives the full variable domain: DTGVSQNPRHKITKRGQNVTFRCDPISEHNRLYWYRQTLGQGPEFLTYFQNEAQLEKSRLLSDRFSAERPKGSFSTLEIQRTEQGDSAMYLCASTQSDRVNEQFFGPGTRLTVL.

This clone was seen a single time. The chain uses TRBV2 and TRBJ2-7, with D hard to call. The germline V and J ends were trimmed by 3 bases and 0 bases, with 18 bases remaining between them. CDR1 is SNHLY and CDR2 is FYNNEI in the germline V gene. The CDR3 consists of 17 residues. CDR3 in amino acids: CASSDNSGLDPSYEQYF. DNA for the CDR3: TGTGCCAGCAGTGACAATTCTGGGTTGGACCCCTCCTACGAGCAGTACTTC.

This chain links TRBV7-3 with TRBJ2-7; D remains unclear. CDR3 length: 16 amino acids. Trimming left V 0 bases short and J 0 bases short, with 12 bases between. The germline V gene has CDR1 SGHTA and CDR2 FQGTGA. The CDR3 sequence is CASSLTVLGFSYEQYF. In nucleotides, the CDR3 is TGTGCCAGCAGCTTAACGGTACTGGGGTTCTCCTACGAGCAGTACTTC.

The genes are TRBV18 and TRBJ2-7; 7 positions match TRBD1. The CDR3 length is 14 residues. The J segment lost 3 bases and the V segment lost 0 bases, leaving 2 bases of the junction unmatched. Germline CDR1 is KGHSH and CDR2 is LQKENI. The CDR3 sequence: CASSPPDRYYEQYF. CDR3 bases: TGTGCCAGCTCACCACCGGACAGGTACTACGAGCAGTACTTC.

The chain joins TRBV2 to TRBJ1-2, with D possibly being TRBD1 (6 bases). Germline lookup yields CDR1 SNHLY and CDR2 FYNNEI. Trimming took 4 bases from V and 3 from J, leaving 9 bases between them. The CDR3 runs 13 residues. The CDR3 sequence is CASSAGVYYGYTF. CDR3 nucleotide sequence: TGTGCCAGCAGTGCAGGGGTCTACTATGGCTACACCTTC.

The rearrangement links TRBV2 to TRBJ2-1; 11 bases align to TRBD2. Germline-derived CDR1 and CDR2 are SNHLY and FYNNEI. The trim removed 3 bases at V and 6 bases at J, leaving 10 bases unmatched. The CDR3 has 17 residues. The DNA for the CDR3 is TGTGCCAGCAGTGAGGGGGTTAGGACTAGCGGGCCCAATGAGCAGTTCTTC. It yields the protein CASSEGVRTSGPNEQFF.

The chain combines TRBV7-3 with TRBJ2-1; 9 bases fit TRBD1. Germline V gene lookup returns CDR1 SGHTA and CDR2 FQGTGA. V lost 5 bases and J lost 6; bases outside the gene matches: 11. CDR3 length equals 16 residues. The CDR3 loop is CASSNPGQGSGNEQFF. CDR3 nucleotide sequence: TGTGCCAGCAGCAACCCGGGACAGGGATCGGGCAATGAGCAGTTCTTC.

The DNA of the CDR3 is TGTGCCAGTAGTATCTCCGGGATGAACACCGGGGAGCTGTTTTTT. Translated: CASSISGMNTGELFF. The chain combines TRBV19 with TRBJ2-2; D possibly corresponds to TRBD2 (5 bases). Germline loops: CDR1 LNHDA, CDR2 SQIVND (reference sequence). The ends were cut back, 3 bases at V and 1 base at J, with 9 bases in the middle. CDR3 length equals 15 residues. The complete variable domain, with remaining parts taken from reference TRBV19 and TRBJ2-2, reads DGGITQSPKYLFRKEGQNVTLSCEQNLNHDAMYWYRQDPGQGLRLIYYSQIVNDFQKGDIAEGYSVSREKKESFPLTVTSAQKNPTAFYLCASSISGMNTGELFFGEGSRLTVL.

This clone was recorded a few times. The genes are TRBV13 and TRBJ2-1, with a weak D call TRBD2 (7 bases). The length of the CDR3 is 12 residues. Deletions cut 2 bases from V and 11 bases from J, with 10 bases between. Germline V gene lookup returns CDR1 PRHDT and CDR2 FYEKMQ (reference sequence). The CDR3 protein is CASSLSGTKQFF. The CDR3 DNA sequence: TGTGCCAGCAGCTTAAGCGGGACAAAGCAGTTCTTC. The whole variable domain, remainder taken from reference TRBV13 and TRBJ2-1, is AAGVIQSPRHLIKEKRETATLKCYPIPRHDTVYWYQQGPGQDPQFLISFYEKMQSDKGSIPDRFSAQQFSDYHSELNMSSLELGDSALYFCASSLSGTKQFFGPGTRLTVL.